This T cell receptor beta chain was found in a study of T cell clonotyping in hematopoietic cell transplantation. Findings and caveats of the study: Pathologically expanded recipient clonotypes increased progressively from day 30 to day 180 as diversity fell. Cells were unsorted, so CD4 and CD8 contributions were not separated.

To note about this clone: Its antigen is not identified.

The method was immunoSEQ multiplex PCR; TCRdb's version includes in-frame clones alone and lacks a portion of them. Of under 30,000 clones detected, 80% to 95% appear once; the ten largest clones hold about 10%. In germline, CDR1 is SGHTA, CDR2 FQGTGA. Deletions cut 5 bases from V and 3 bases from J, with 11 bases between. The CDR3 is 13 amino acids. The clonotype was recovered from a female patient in her forties or fifties who had an allogeneic stem cell transplant from a related donor, so the T cells may come from the graft donor. Some clones in this sample may be carry-over from other donors' samples. The starting material was PBMCs, obtained 100 days after allogeneic stem cell transplant. The gene calls are TRBV7-3 and TRBJ2-7; D possibly corresponds to TRBD1 (5 bases). The chain's CDR3 is CASSEDIGYEQYF. For the CDR3, the DNA is TGTGCCAGCAGCGAGGACATCGGCTACGAGCAGTACTTC.